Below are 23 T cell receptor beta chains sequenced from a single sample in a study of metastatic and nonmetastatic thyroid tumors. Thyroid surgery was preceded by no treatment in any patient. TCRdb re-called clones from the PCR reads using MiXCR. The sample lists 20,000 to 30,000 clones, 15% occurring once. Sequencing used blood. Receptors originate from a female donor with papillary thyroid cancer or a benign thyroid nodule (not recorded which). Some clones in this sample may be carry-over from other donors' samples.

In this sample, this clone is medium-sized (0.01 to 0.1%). CDR3 sequence: CASSYSMVLNYEQYF. The DNA of the CDR3 is TGTGCCAGCAGTTACTCGATGGTACTCAACTACGAGCAGTACTTC. The gene calls are TRBV6-5 and TRBJ2-7; unclear D gene. V lost 0 bases and J lost 3, with 12 bases in between. The CDR3 consists of 15 residues. Germline V CDR1 and CDR2: MNHEY, SVGAGI.

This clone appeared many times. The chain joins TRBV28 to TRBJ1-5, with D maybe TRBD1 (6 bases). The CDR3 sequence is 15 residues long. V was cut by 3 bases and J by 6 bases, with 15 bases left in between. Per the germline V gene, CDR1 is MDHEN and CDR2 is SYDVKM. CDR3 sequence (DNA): TGTGCCAGCAGTTTCAGGAACAGGGTGATTCAGCCCCAGCATTTT. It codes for CASSFRNRVIQPQHF.

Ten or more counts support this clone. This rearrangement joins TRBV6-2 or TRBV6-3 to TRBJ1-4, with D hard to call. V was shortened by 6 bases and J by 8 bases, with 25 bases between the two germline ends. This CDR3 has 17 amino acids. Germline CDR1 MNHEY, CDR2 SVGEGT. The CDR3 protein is CASSLRGHPVEEEKLFF. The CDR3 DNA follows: TGTGCCAGCAGCCTACGCGGGCACCCGGTTGAGGAGGAAAAACTGTTTTTT.

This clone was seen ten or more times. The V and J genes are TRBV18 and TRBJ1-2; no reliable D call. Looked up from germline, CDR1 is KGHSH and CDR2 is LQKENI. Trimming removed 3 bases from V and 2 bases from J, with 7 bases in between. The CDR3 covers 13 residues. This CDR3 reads CASSPTGNYGYTF. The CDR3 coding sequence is TGTGCCAGCTCACCCACGGGGAACTATGGCTACACCTTC.

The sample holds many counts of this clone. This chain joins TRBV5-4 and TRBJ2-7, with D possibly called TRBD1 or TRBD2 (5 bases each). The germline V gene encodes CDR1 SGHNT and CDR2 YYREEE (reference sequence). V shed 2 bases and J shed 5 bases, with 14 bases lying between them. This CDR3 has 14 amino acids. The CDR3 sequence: CASSFTGASHEQYF. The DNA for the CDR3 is TGTGCCAGCAGCTTCACCGGGGCGAGCCACGAGCAGTACTTC.

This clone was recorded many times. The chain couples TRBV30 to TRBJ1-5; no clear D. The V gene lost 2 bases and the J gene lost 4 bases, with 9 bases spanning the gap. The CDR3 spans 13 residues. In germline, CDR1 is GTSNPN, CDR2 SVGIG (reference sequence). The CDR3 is CAWSKGLNQPQHF. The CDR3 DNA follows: TGTGCCTGGAGTAAAGGCCTGAATCAGCCCCAGCATTTT.

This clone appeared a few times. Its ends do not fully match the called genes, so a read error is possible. The CDR3 DNA is TGTACCAGCAGTGGGGGGATTGGGGCAGGTGACACTGAAGCTTTCTTT. Its translation: CTSSGGIGAGDTEAFF. J is TRBJ1-1 and V is TRBV6-1; possible D gene TRBD1, 5 bases. The CDR3 consists of 16 residues. Germline V CDR1 and CDR2: MNHNS, SASEGT.

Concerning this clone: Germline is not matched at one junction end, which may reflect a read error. CDR3 in amino acids: CASSSRLADERYF. Here the CDR3 DNA reads TGCGCCAGCAGCTCTAGACTAGCCGACGAGCGGTACTTC. The V gene is TRBV5-1, the J gene TRBJ2-7; 7 bases are a match to TRBD2. The length of the CDR3 is 13 residues. Germline V gene data show CDR1 as SGHRS and CDR2 as YFSETQ.

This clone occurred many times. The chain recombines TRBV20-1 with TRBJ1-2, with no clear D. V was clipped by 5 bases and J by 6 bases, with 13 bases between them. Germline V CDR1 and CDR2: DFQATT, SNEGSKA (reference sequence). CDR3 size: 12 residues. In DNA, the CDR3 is TGCAGTGCTGGTAGGGCACACCATGGCTACACCTTC. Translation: CSAGRAHHGYTF.

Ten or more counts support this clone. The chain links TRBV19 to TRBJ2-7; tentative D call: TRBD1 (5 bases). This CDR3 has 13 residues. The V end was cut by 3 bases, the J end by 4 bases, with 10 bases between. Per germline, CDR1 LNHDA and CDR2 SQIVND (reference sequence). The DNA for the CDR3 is TGTGCCAGTAGTATCTACCCAGGGTACGAGCAGTACTTC. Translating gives CASSIYPGYEQYF. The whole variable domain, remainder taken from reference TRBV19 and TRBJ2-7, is DGGITQSPKYLFRKEGQNVTLSCEQNLNHDAMYWYRQDPGQGLRLIYYSQIVNDFQKGDIAEGYSVSREKKESFPLTVTSAQKNPTAFYLCASSIYPGYEQYFGPGTRLTVT.

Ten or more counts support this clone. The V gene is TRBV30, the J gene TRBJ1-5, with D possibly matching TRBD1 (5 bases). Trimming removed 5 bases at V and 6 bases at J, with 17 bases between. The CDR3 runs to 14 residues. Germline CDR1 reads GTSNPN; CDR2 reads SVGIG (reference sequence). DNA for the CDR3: TGTGCCTGGGACGTAGGGCAGGGAGGTCAGCCCCAGCATTTT. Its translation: CAWDVGQGGQPQHF.

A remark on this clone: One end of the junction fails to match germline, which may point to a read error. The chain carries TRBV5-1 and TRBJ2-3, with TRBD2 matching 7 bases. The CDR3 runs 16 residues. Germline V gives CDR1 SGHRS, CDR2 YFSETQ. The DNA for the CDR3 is TGCTCCAGCAGCTTGACCGTGCGGGAGTCGACAGATACGCAGTATTTT. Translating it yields CSSSLTVRESTDTQYF.

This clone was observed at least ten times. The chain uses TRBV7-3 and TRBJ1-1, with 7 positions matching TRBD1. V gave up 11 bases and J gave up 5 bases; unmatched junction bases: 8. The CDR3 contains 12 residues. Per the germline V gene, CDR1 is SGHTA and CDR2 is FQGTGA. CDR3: CAVQGSGTEAFF. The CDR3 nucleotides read TGTGCCGTACAGGGGTCGGGGACTGAAGCTTTCTTT. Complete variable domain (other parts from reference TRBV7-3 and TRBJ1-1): GAGVSQTPSNKVTEKGKYVELRCDPISGHTALYWYRQSLGQGPEFLIYFQGTGAADDSGLPNDRFFAVRPEGSVSTLKIQRTERGDSAVYLCAVQGSGTEAFFGQGTRLTVV.

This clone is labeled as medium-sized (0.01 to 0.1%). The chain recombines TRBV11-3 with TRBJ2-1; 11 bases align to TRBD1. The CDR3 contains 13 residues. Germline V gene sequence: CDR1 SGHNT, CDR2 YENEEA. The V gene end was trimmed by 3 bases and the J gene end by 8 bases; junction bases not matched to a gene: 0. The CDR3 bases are TGTGCCAGCAGCTTGGGACAGGGGGATGAGCAGTTCTTC. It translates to CASSLGQGDEQFF.

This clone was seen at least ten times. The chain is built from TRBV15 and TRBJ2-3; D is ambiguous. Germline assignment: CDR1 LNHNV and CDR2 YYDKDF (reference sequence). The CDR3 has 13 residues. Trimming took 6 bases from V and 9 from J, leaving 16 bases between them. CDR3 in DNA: TGTGCCACCAGGCCCGACTCGAGAGACACGCAGTATTTT. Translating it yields CATRPDSRDTQYF.

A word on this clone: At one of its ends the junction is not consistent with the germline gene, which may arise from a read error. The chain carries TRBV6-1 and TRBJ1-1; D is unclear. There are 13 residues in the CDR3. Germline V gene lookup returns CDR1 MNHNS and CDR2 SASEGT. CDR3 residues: CASSVQTNTEDLF. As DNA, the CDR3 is TGTGCCAGCAGTGTTCAGACTAACACTGAAGATTTATTT.

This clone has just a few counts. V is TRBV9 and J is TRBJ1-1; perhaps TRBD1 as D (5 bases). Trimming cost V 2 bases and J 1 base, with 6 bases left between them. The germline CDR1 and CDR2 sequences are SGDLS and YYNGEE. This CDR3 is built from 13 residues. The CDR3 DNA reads TGTGCCAGCAGCGTGGGGACGAACACTGAAGCTTTCTTT. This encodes CASSVGTNTEAFF.

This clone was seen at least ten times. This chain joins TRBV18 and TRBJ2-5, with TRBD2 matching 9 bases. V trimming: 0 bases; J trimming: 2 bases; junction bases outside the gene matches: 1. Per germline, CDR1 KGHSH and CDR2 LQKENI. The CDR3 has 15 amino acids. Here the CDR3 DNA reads TGTGCCAGCTCACCACCGGCGGGGGGGCAAGAGACCCAGTACTTC. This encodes CASSPPAGGQETQYF.

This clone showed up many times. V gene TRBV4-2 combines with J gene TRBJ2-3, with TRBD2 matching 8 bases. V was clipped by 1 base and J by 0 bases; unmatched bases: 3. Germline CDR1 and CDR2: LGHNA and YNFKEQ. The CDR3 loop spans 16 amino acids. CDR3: CASSQVLAASTDTQYF. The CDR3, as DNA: TGTGCCAGCAGCCAAGTACTAGCGGCGAGCACAGATACGCAGTATTTT.

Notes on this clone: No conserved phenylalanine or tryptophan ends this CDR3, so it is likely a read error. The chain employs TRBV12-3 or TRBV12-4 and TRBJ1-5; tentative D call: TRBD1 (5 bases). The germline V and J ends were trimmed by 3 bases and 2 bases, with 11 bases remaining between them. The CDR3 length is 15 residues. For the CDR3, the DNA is TGTGCCAGCAGTTTTAGGGGCCGGGGCAATCAGCCCCAGCATCTT. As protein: CASSFRGRGNQPQHL.

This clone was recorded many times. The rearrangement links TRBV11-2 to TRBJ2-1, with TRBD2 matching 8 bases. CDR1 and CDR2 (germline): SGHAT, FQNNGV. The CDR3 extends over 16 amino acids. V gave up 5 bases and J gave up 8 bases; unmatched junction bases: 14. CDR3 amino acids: CASSPRGGSRGHEQFF. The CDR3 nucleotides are TGTGCCAGCAGCCCTCGGGGGGGCTCCCGAGGCCATGAGCAGTTCTTC.

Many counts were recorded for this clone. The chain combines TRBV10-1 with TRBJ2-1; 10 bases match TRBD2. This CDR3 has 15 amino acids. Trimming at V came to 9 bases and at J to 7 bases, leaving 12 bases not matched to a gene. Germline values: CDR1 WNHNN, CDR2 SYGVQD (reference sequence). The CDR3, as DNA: TGCGCCAGTGCTTCGGGAGCGGGAGGGTTTAATGAGCAGTTCTTC. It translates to CASASGAGGFNEQFF.

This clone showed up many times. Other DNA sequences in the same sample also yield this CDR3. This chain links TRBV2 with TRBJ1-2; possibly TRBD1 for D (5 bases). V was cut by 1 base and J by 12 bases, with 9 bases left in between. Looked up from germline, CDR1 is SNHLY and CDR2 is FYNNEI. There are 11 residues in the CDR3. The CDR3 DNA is TGTGCCAGCAGTGAAGGGACACCAAACACCTTC. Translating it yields CASSEGTPNTF.